This T cell receptor (beta chain) was found in a study of T cells in Graves' hyperthyroidism and ophthalmopathy. Study at large: Once the initial diagnosis was made, peripheral blood was obtained before any treatment. Study-level results: A model of 13 V-J features distinguished ophthalmopathy from stable hyperthyroidism.

As to this clonotype: No antigen is known for it.

The source material, RNA transcripts, was used to amplify TCR beta CDR3 regions. Researchers ran a first-round RT-PCR on the TCR CDR3 using the HTBI primer set. MiXCR was run by TCRdb on the multiplex PCR reads, yielding one entry per CDR3 protein. The sample has hundreds of thousands of distinct CDR3 sequences, more than 13% seen once. Participants, patients aged 18 to 65, had newly diagnosed hyperthyroidism with a duration under 2 months. Patients with uncontrolled infections, other autoimmune diseases, pregnancy or lactation were excluded. Material for sequencing was blood. The clonotype originates from a woman aged 30 to 39 with Graves' hyperthyroidism.

The CDR3 sequence is CSFGHYNEQFF. The CDR3 nucleotides are TGCAGCTTTGGACACTACAATGAGCAGTTCTTC. The gene calls are TRBV29-1 and TRBJ2-1; tentatively, D is TRBD1 (5 bases). The V end was cut by 8 bases, the J end by 3 bases, with 8 bases between. Per germline, CDR1 SQVTM and CDR2 ANQGSEA. The CDR3 is made up of 11 amino acids.